These 16 T cell receptor beta chains share one sample of origin, sequenced in a study of OX40 agonist ivuxolimab in advanced cancers. Sequencing used immunoSEQ multiplex PCR; TCRdb keeps in-frame clones, though not all of them. Here the sample spans 70,000 or so clones, 65% to 90% being singletons. The sample here was CD4+ or CD8+ T cells sorted from blood, taken in a trial of the OX40 agonist ivuxolimab. The receptors shown here come from an adult with an advanced solid tumor such as melanoma, head and neck, liver or kidney cancer.

J is TRBJ1-6 and V is TRBV7-3; D remains unclear. The CDR3 is 13 residues long. V lost 3 bases and J 9 bases, leaving 9 bases between the germline ends. Per germline, CDR1 SGHTA and CDR2 FQGTGA. The CDR3 region has the DNA TGTGCCAGCAGCTTCCAGTGGGGTTCACCCCTCCACTTT. Translated: CASSFQWGSPLHF.

The V call is TRBV5-5, the J call TRBJ1-2; 7 nucleotides match TRBD1. CDR3 length equals 16 residues. The germline gives CDR1 SGHKS, CDR2 YYEKEE (reference sequence). After removal of 4 bases from V and 2 bases from J, the junction contained 11 bases not matched to a gene. This CDR3 is CASSPSPTGANYGYTF. In DNA, the CDR3 is TGTGCCAGCAGCCCCAGCCCCACAGGGGCGAACTATGGCTACACCTTC.

The chain uses TRBV5-1 and TRBJ1-2, with 11 bases aligning to TRBD1. V gave up 1 base and J gave up 0 bases; unmatched junction bases: 17. This CDR3 is built from 21 residues. Germline V gene lookup returns CDR1 SGHRS and CDR2 YFSETQ. The CDR3 is CASSLYGITSDRGPTNYGYTF. CDR3 bases: TGCGCCAGCAGCTTGTACGGGATTACCTCGGACAGGGGGCCTACTAACTATGGCTACACCTTC. Using reference TRBV5-1 and TRBJ1-2 for the parts outside the CDR3, the full variable domain is KAGVTQTPRYLIKTRGQQVTLSCSPISGHRSVSWYQQTPGQGLQFLFEYFSETQRNKGNFPGRFSGRQFSNSRSEMNVSTLELGDSALYLCASSLYGITSDRGPTNYGYTFGSGTRLTVV.

This sequence joins TRBV7-3 and TRBJ2-3, with D perhaps assigned TRBD1 or TRBD2 (5 bases each). Germline values: CDR1 SGHTA, CDR2 FQGTGA. V was shortened by 2 bases and J by 1 base, with 10 bases between the two germline ends. The CDR3 spans 15 residues. The CDR3 here is CASSLLGPRTDTQYF. DNA of the CDR3: TGTGCCAGCAGCTTATTGGGACCCCGCACAGATACGCAGTATTTT. The whole variable domain, filled in from reference TRBV7-3 and TRBJ2-3, reads GAGVSQTPSNKVTEKGKYVELRCDPISGHTALYWYRQSLGQGPEFLIYFQGTGAADDSGLPNDRFFAVRPEGSVSTLKIQRTERGDSAVYLCASSLLGPRTDTQYFGPGTRLTVL.

The chain has TRBV4-3 and TRBJ1-2; D gene ambiguous. Germline CDR1 and CDR2: LGHNA and YSLEER. V lost 0 bases, J lost 0 bases, and 11 bases lay in between. The CDR3 contains 16 residues. CDR3 protein: CASSQDLSRANYGYTF. For the CDR3, the DNA is TGCGCCAGCAGCCAAGATCTTTCCAGAGCTAACTATGGCTACACCTTC.

The gene calls are TRBV6-6 and TRBJ1-5; no clear D gene. The CDR3 extends over 15 amino acids. CDR1 and CDR2 (germline): MNHNY, SVGAGI (reference sequence). V lost 2 bases to trimming and J lost 6 bases, with 14 bases between them. The CDR3 DNA reads TGTGCCAGCAGTTACGGCCTCACCGGAGGTCAGCCCCAGCATTTT. The encoded protein is CASSYGLTGGQPQHF.

The V call is TRBV15, the J call TRBJ1-2, with unresolved D. Germline-derived CDR1 and CDR2 are LNHNV and YYDKDF (reference sequence). The CDR3 consists of 13 residues. Trimming took off 6 bases at V and 0 bases at J, with 8 bases between the two ends. The CDR3 DNA reads as TGTGCCACCAGGGGCATTACTAACTATGGCTACACCTTC. Its translation: CATRGITNYGYTF.

The rearrangement links TRBV7-9 to TRBJ1-1; D remains unclear. The CDR3 consists of 12 residues. V lost 5 bases, J lost 4 bases, and 8 bases lay in between. CDR1 is SEHNR, CDR2 FQNEAQ, per germline (reference sequence). CDR3: CASSQVGTEAFF. CDR3 DNA sequence: TGTGCCAGCAGCCAGGTTGGCACTGAAGCTTTCTTT.

This clone has a single count. This chain connects TRBV4-2 to TRBJ1-5, with TRBD1 matching 8 bases. This CDR3 comprises 18 residues. V trimming: 0 bases; J trimming: 4 bases; junction bases outside the gene matches: 11. Germline V lookup: CDR1 LGHNA, CDR2 YNFKEQ. The CDR3 nucleotides are TGTGCCAGCAGCCAAGATTCCGGGGGGACAGGCGGAAATCAGCCCCAGCATTTT. Translation gives CASSQDSGGTGGNQPQHF.

V usage is TRBV6-6 and J usage is TRBJ1-6; 7 bases match TRBD1. V was pared by 6 bases and J by 8 bases, with 7 bases of the junction left unmatched. Per germline, CDR1 MNHNY and CDR2 SVGAGI (reference sequence). The CDR3 extends over 14 amino acids. CDR3 protein: CASRIQGRDSPLHF. The DNA for the CDR3 is TGTGCCAGCAGGATACAGGGGCGGGATTCACCCCTCCACTTT.

This clone appeared a single time. J is TRBJ1-1 and V is TRBV21-1; the D call in the table, TRBD1, was not verified against the DNA. TRBV21-1 is a pseudogene locus. The CDR3 runs to 16 residues. DNA for the CDR3: TGTGCCAGCAGCAAAGTGGTGGACAGGGAAGGGACTGAAGCTTTCTTT. This translates into CASSKVVDREGTEAFF.

The gene calls are TRBV10-3 and TRBJ1-1; D remains unclear. CDR3 length: 13 residues. Germline loops: CDR1 ENHRY, CDR2 SYGVKD. Trimming took off 0 bases at V and 3 bases at J, with 5 bases between the two ends. The CDR3 spells CAISESSDTEAFF. In nucleotides, the CDR3 is TGTGCCATCAGTGAGTCGTCGGACACTGAAGCTTTCTTT.

This clone is classed as medium-sized. The V call is TRBV10-3, the J call TRBJ2-2; unclear D gene. Germline V lookup: CDR1 ENHRY, CDR2 SYGVKD. The CDR3 is made up of 14 amino acids. CDR3 nucleotide sequence: TGTGCTTCTTCTTCAGGCTCTAACACCGGGGAGCTGTTTTTT. It is translated as CASSSGSNTGELFF.

The chain has TRBV6-5 and TRBJ2-3, with 7 bases identical to TRBD1. CDR3 length: 15 amino acids. With 6 bases clipped from V and 2 bases from J, the junction kept 8 bases outside the gene matches. Germline CDR1 MNHEY, CDR2 SVGAGI. The CDR3 sequence is CASRRETGPTDTQYF. The CDR3 bases are TGTGCCAGCAGGCGTGAGACAGGGCCCACAGATACGCAGTATTTT.

V is TRBV19 and J is TRBJ2-3; 7 bases line up with TRBD1. The V segment lost 4 bases and the J segment 12 bases; nucleotides outside the gene matches: 7. Germline V gene data show CDR1 as LNHDA and CDR2 as SQIVND (reference sequence). CDR3 size: 12 residues. The CDR3 spells CASSRVQGPQYF. The CDR3 coding sequence is TGTGCCAGTAGTAGAGTACAGGGGCCCCAGTATTTT.

V gene TRBV7-8 combines with J gene TRBJ1-4, with a possible D match to TRBD1 (5 bases). Between the trimmed V and J ends, which lost 4 bases and 0 bases, there was a span of 9 bases. Germline values: CDR1 SGHVS, CDR2 FQNEAQ. The CDR3 extends over 15 amino acids. The CDR3, as DNA: TGTGCCAGCAGCTCCGTGGGGGCAACTAATGAAAAACTGTTTTTT. Translation gives CASSSVGATNEKLFF. Full variable domain (missing parts from reference TRBV7-8 and TRBJ1-4): GAGVSQSPRYKVAKRGQDVALRCDPISGHVSLFWYQQALGQGPEFLTYFQNEAQLDKSGLPSDRFFAERPEGSVSTLKIQRTQQEDSAVYLCASSSVGATNEKLFFGSGTQLSVL.